Listed below are T cell receptor beta chains from one sample, sequenced in a study of blood T cell repertoires in COVID-19. This table comes from immunoSEQ multiplex PCR, and its TCRdb copy is limited to in-frame clones, with some not included. The sample contains approximately 97,000 clones, 84% of which appear only once. The source material was peripheral blood. The source of these receptors is a human donor in a cohort sampled during active COVID-19. CDR3s include the opening cysteine and the closing phenylalanine or tryptophan. D genes are given only for firm matches. Size values are once, few and many counts, or a class for expanded clones, and some rows have none.

TRBJ2-7 | NA | TRBV5-3 | NA | TGTGCCAGAAGCTGTGAACAGGGAAATGGGGACGCTAACAGGAACGAGCAGTACTTC | CARSCEQGNGDANRNEQYF
TRBJ2-5 | NA | TRBV19 | TRBD1 | TGTGCCAGTAGTCCAAGGACAGGGCGAGAGACCCAGTACTTC | CASSPRTGRETQYF
TRBJ2-1 | NA | TRBV7-2 | NA | TGTGCCAGCAGCTTAAGGGGTGGGTACAATGAGCAGTTCTTC | CASSLRGGYNEQFF
TRBJ2-6 | NA | TRBV11-2 | NA | TGTGCCAGCAGCCCCCGTCGACAGGCCGCTGGGGCTGGGGCCAACGTCCTGACTTTC | CASSPRRQAAGAGANVLTF
TRBJ2-1 | NA | TRBV7-9 | TRBD2 | TGTGCCAGCAGCTCCAGTGGTCCGGGGGGGCCCTACAATGAGCAGTTCTTC | CASSSSGPGGPYNEQFF
TRBJ1-4 | NA | TRBV9 | NA | TGTGCCAGCAGCGTAGGCCAAACAGGGATGGTTAATGAAAAACTGTTTTTT | CASSVGQTGMVNEKLFF
TRBJ2-7 | NA | TRBV7-2 | TRBD1 | TGTGCCAGCAGCTTACTCGGACAGGGTCCCTACGAGCAGTACTTC | CASSLLGQGPYEQYF
TRBJ1-5 | NA | TRBV19 | TRBD1 | TGTGCCACCCGACAGGGACTGGGGAGCCAGCCCCAGCATTTT | CATRQGLGSQPQHF
TRBJ1-2 | few | TRBV19 | NA | TGTGCCAGTAGTATAGGAAGAGGGGGATGGCTCTATGGCTACACCTTC | CASSIGRGGWLYGYTF
TRBJ2-5 | NA | TRBV7-7 | TRBD2 | TGTGCTAGCAGCTTGGGCGGGGGGGCCGGTGAGACCCAGTACTTC | CASSLGGGAGETQYF
TRBJ1-4 | NA | TRBV3-1/TRBV3-2 | NA | TGTGCCAGCAGCCAAGATCTCACTAATGAAAAACTGTTTTTT | CASSQDLTNEKLFF
TRBJ2-7 | NA | TRBV6-5 | TRBD1 | TGTGCCGGAAATAGGGGACAGTCCTACGAGCAGTACTTC | CAGNRGQSYEQYF
TRBJ2-7 | NA | TRBV18 | TRBD1 | TGTGCCAGCTCCCAAACAGGGGGTTCGTCCTACGAGCAGTACTTC | CASSQTGGSSYEQYF
TRBJ2-3 | NA | TRBV2 | NA | TGTGCCAGCAGTGTAAGAGCTCCGCAGTATTTT | CASSVRAPQYF
TRBJ2-2 | NA | TRBV9 | TRBD2 | TGTGCCAGCAGCGAGACCAGCGGGGAAGACACCGGGGAGCTGTTTTTT | CASSETSGEDTGELFF
TRBJ1-1 | NA | TRBV6-5 | NA | TGTGCCAGCAGTCCGGGGACACGGATGAACACTGAAGCTTTCTTT | CASSPGTRMNTEAFF
TRBJ2-7 | NA | TRBV11-1 | TRBD1 | TGTGCCAGCAGCCGGGGTGGGACAGGGACCTACGAGCAGTACTTC | CASSRGGTGTYEQYF
TRBJ1-1 | NA | TRBV11-3 | TRBD1 | TGTGCCAGCAGCTTAGATAACTGGACAGGGGACACTGAAGCTTTCTTT | CASSLDNWTGDTEAFF
TRBJ1-4 | NA | TRBV18 | TRBD1 | TGTGCCAGCTCACCGGGACAGACGGAAAAACTGTTTTTT | CASSPGQTEKLFF
TRBJ2-2 | few | TRBV15 | NA | TGTGCCACCAGCAGAGAAGGGGTGGGGCCCGGGGAGCTGTTTTTT | CATSREGVGPGELFF
TRBJ1-5 | few | TRBV12-3/TRBV12-4 | NA | TGTGCCAGCGCCAGGCACGATCAGCCCCAGCATTTT | CASARHDQPQHF
TRBJ1-2 | NA | TRBV10-2 | TRBD1 | TGCGCCAGCAGTGAGCCCACCGGGACAGGGGGCAAGGACTATGGCTACACCTTC | CASSEPTGTGGKDYGYTF
TRBJ2-7 | NA | TRBV12-3/TRBV12-4 | NA | TGTGCCAGCAGTTTTAACAGGGCAGCCGAGCAGTACTTC | CASSFNRAAEQYF
TRBJ1-6 | NA | TRBV2 | NA | TGTGCCAGCAGAAGCGGGTCCCCCTCACCCCTCCACTTT | CASRSGSPSPLHF
TRBJ1-6 | NA | TRBV18 | TRBD1 | TGTGCCAGCTCACCAGTTGGGGACAGGGAATATTCACCCCTCCACTTT | CASSPVGDREYSPLHF
TRBJ1-4 | NA | TRBV6-5 | NA | TGTGCCAGCAGCGGCCGAAGCGGGGAAAAACTGTTTTTT | CASSGRSGEKLFF
TRBJ2-3 | NA | TRBV7-9 | TRBD1 | TGTGCCAGCAGCTTACAGGCAGGGGGAGATACGCAGTATTTT | CASSLQAGGDTQYF
TRBJ1-1 | NA | TRBV5-5 | NA | TGTGCCAGCAGCCGCGGTAATTCTGAAGCTTTCTTT | CASSRGNSEAFF
TRBJ2-4 | NA | TRBV6-2/TRBV6-3 | TRBD2 | TGTGCCAGCAGTGCCCGGACTAGCGGGGGGGCAGCCAAAAACATTCAGTACTTC | CASSARTSGGAAKNIQYF
TRBJ2-3 | NA | TRBV5-5 | TRBD2 | TGTGCCAGCAGCCCGCGGGGGGGGCAGCCAGATACGCAGTATTTT | CASSPRGGQPDTQYF
TRBJ2-1 | once | TRBV10-3 | TRBD2 | TGTGCCACCGGGCCTAGCGGTTACAATGAGCAGTTCTTC | CATGPSGYNEQFF
TRBJ1-1 | NA | TRBV7-8 | TRBD1 | TGTGCCAGCAGCTCGGGACAGGGGGCGCCGGGGGCTTTCTTT | CASSSGQGAPGAFF
TRBJ1-1 | NA | TRBV6-2/TRBV6-3 | NA | TGTGCCAGCAGTTACTCCAGGACTACGAACACTGAAGCTTTCTTT | CASSYSRTTNTEAFF
TRBJ1-2 | once | TRBV7-9 | TRBD1 | TGTGCCAGCAGCTCCGGACAGGGCAACTATGGCTACACCTTC | CASSSGQGNYGYTF
TRBJ1-2 | NA | TRBV11-2 | NA | TGTGCCAGCAGCATAACCGGGACAAAGAACTATGGCTACACCTTC | CASSITGTKNYGYTF
TRBJ1-2 | NA | TRBV6-1 | TRBD1 | TGTGCCAGCAGTGTACTGGGACAGGGGGCTGACTATGGCTACACCTTC | CASSVLGQGADYGYTF
TRBJ2-5 | NA | TRBV19 | TRBD2 | TGTGCCAGTAGTATAGCGACTAGCGGGGGGGAGACCCAGTACTTC | CASSIATSGGETQYF